The next 32 T cell receptor beta chains were all read from a single sample in a study of T-cell memory formation after mild COVID-19. MiXCR was run by TCRdb on the 5' RACE reads, yielding one entry per CDR3 protein. The data contain approximately 270,000 distinct CDR3 sequences, around 15% of them singletons. Sequenced: PBMCs or a T cell subset sorted from them (not recorded which). These TCRs come from a man aged 18-30 years who had mild COVID-19 (a few samples of this study predate the infection). Cell type and time point are not known.

This clonotype has a handful of counts. The rearrangement joins TRBV7-8 to TRBJ2-6, with D hard to call. This CDR3 region has 16 residues. CDR1 and CDR2 (germline): SGHVS, FQNEAQ. Trimming removed 1 base from V and 2 bases from J, with 9 bases in between. The CDR3 DNA is TGTGCCAGCAGCTTAGGGCAGTCGACTGGGGCCAACGTCCTGACTTTC. It translates to CASSLGQSTGANVLTF.

The sample holds a few counts of this clonotype. This sequence joins TRBV5-1 and TRBJ2-1; possible D gene TRBD1, 6 bases. Germline values: CDR1 SGHRS, CDR2 YFSETQ. V lost 3 bases to trimming and J lost 2 bases, with 9 bases between them. The CDR3 runs 14 residues. The chain's CDR3 is CASSSGEAYNEQFF. The CDR3 DNA reads TGCGCCAGCAGCTCAGGGGAAGCCTACAATGAGCAGTTCTTC.

The V call is TRBV6-5, the J call TRBJ1-5, with D uncertain. CDR3 length equals 12 residues. CDR1 MNHEY and CDR2 SVGAGI come from the germline V gene. Trimming removed 6 bases from V and 2 bases from J, with 5 bases in between. The CDR3 is CASRGGNQPQHF. The CDR3 DNA reads TGTGCCAGCAGGGGTGGCAATCAGCCCCAGCATTTT.

This sequence joins TRBV5-1 and TRBJ1-1; D is possibly TRBD1 (5 bases). The germline gives CDR1 SGHRS, CDR2 YFSETQ. The ends were cut back, 3 bases at V and 3 bases at J, with 18 bases in the middle. The CDR3 is 16 amino acids. CDR3 DNA sequence: TGCGCCAGCAGCTGGGCTAGGGGACGGGTCGACACTGAAGCTTTCTTT. Amino acids: CASSWARGRVDTEAFF.

This clonotype was counted at least ten times. The J gene is TRBJ1-5, the V gene TRBV5-5, with D maybe TRBD1 (5 bases). The CDR3 totals 17 residues. CDR1 and CDR2 (germline): SGHKS, YYEKEE (reference sequence). Trimming took 3 bases from V and 2 from J, leaving 18 bases between them. In nucleotides, the CDR3 is TGTGCCAGCAGCTCCGGCCTGGCCAGGGAAGGCAATCAGCCCCAGCATTTT. Residues: CASSSGLAREGNQPQHF.

The rearrangement uses TRBV4-1 and TRBJ1-5; D is possibly TRBD1 (5 bases). The CDR3 is made up of 18 amino acids. The V gene's germline CDR1 is MGHRA and CDR2 YSYEKL. V was cut by 3 bases and J by 0 bases, with 18 bases left in between. The CDR3 DNA is TGCGCCAGCAGCCAGACCCCACCCGGGACGGATAGCAATCAGCCCCAGCATTTT. It encodes CASSQTPPGTDSNQPQHF.

This rearrangement joins TRBV6-6 to TRBJ2-7; tentatively, D is TRBD1 (6 bases). Trimming took 5 bases from V and 3 from J, leaving 11 bases between them. CDR3 length equals 13 residues. The germline V gene has CDR1 MNHNY and CDR2 SVGAGI (reference sequence). The CDR3 sequence: CASSGNRVYEQYF. The CDR3 nucleotides read TGTGCCAGCAGTGGGAACAGGGTCTACGAGCAGTACTTC.

The chain combines TRBV5-1 with TRBJ2-5, with TRBD1 matching 8 bases. V was pared by 3 bases and J by 4 bases, with 2 bases of the junction left unmatched. The CDR3 contains 13 residues. The V gene's germline CDR1 is SGHRS and CDR2 YFSETQ. The CDR3 DNA is TGCGCCAGCAGCTCACAGGGGGGAGAGACCCAGTACTTC. Amino acids: CASSSQGGETQYF.

This clonotype turned up a few times. The V and J genes are TRBV7-9 and TRBJ1-4; 7 positions agree with TRBD1. This CDR3 is built from 14 residues. Germline loops: CDR1 SEHNR, CDR2 FQNEAQ (reference sequence). V shed 6 bases, J shed 8 bases, and the junction held 9 bases outside the gene matches. Written as DNA, the CDR3 is TGTGCCAGCAGGCCTAGACAGGGCCAAGAAAAACTGTTTTTT. Protein product: CASRPRQGQEKLFF.

This chain joins TRBV6-6 and TRBJ2-7, with 8 bases fitting TRBD2. With 7 bases clipped from V and 2 bases from J, the junction kept 7 bases outside the gene matches. This CDR3 has 14 residues. Germline lookup yields CDR1 MNHNY and CDR2 SVGAGI (reference sequence). This chain's CDR3 is CASTLSGGTYEQYF. In DNA form, the CDR3 reads TGTGCCAGCACTTTAAGCGGGGGTACCTACGAGCAGTACTTC.

The chain carries TRBV20-1 and TRBJ2-7; TRBD1 aligns across 7 bases. The V and J ends lost 3 bases and 5 bases, in that order; junction bases with no gene match: 19. There are 17 residues in the CDR3. Germline CDR1 DFQATT, CDR2 SNEGSKA (reference sequence). The CDR3 reads CSARASLTGRYEDEQYF. Here the CDR3 DNA reads TGCAGTGCTAGGGCGTCGCTGACAGGGAGATATGAGGACGAGCAGTACTTC.

The chain joins TRBV18 to TRBJ1-4; a weak D match, TRBD1 (5 bases). From germline, CDR1 is KGHSH and CDR2 LQKENI. Trimming removed 6 bases at V and 8 bases at J, with 13 bases between. This CDR3 contains 13 residues. The CDR3 here is CASSLDGGEKLFF. The CDR3 nucleotides are TGTGCCAGCTCCCTGGACGGGGGAGAAAAACTGTTTTTT.

The rearrangement joins TRBV7-6 to TRBJ2-7; D possibly uses TRBD1 or TRBD2 (5 bases each). The CDR3 length is 15 residues. Between the trimmed V and J ends, which lost 5 bases and 3 bases, there was a span of 17 bases. Germline CDR1 reads SGHVS; CDR2 reads FNYEAQ. CDR3 in DNA: TGTGCCAGCAGCCTGGGGGTTGCTGGACACTACGAGCAGTACTTC. This sequence encodes CASSLGVAGHYEQYF.

The chain joins TRBV12-3 or TRBV12-4 to TRBJ2-5, with a possible D match to TRBD1 (6 bases). The CDR3 sequence is 14 residues long. Deletions cut 6 bases from V and 4 bases from J, with 15 bases between. The CDR3 DNA sequence: TGTGCCAGCAGCTCACTTGGGGGCAGAGAGACCCAGTACTTC. Translation: CASSSLGGRETQYF.

There are a few counts of this clonotype. The chain is built from TRBV6-4 and TRBJ2-2, with TRBD1 as a possible D gene (5 bases). Germline V lookup: CDR1 MRHNA, CDR2 SNTAGT. Trimming took 4 bases from V and 1 from J, leaving 10 bases between them. This CDR3 comprises 15 residues. The CDR3 DNA is TGTGCCAGCAGTGTACAGGCAGGGAACACCGGGGAGCTGTTTTTT. Translated: CASSVQAGNTGELFF.

This clonotype was seen a handful of times. V is TRBV6-5 and J is TRBJ2-1; TRBD2 aligns across 13 bases. The germline V gene encodes CDR1 MNHEY and CDR2 SVGAGI. Losses at the gene ends were 6 bases for V and 4 bases for J; bases not matched to a gene: 3. CDR3 length: 15 amino acids. CDR3: CASRRLAGGYNEQFF. The CDR3 DNA sequence: TGTGCCAGCAGGAGACTAGCGGGGGGTTACAATGAGCAGTTCTTC.

The chain links TRBV7-2 to TRBJ1-1; D is unresolved. Looked up from germline, CDR1 is SGHTA and CDR2 is FQGNSA. This CDR3 spans 15 amino acids. V was cut by 5 bases and J by 1 base, with 14 bases left in between. The chain's CDR3 is CASSPRLTTNTEAFF. The CDR3 nucleotides read TGTGCCAGCAGCCCGCGATTAACCACGAACACTGAAGCTTTCTTT.

In the case of this clonotype: Since a much larger clone is just one base distant, this may be a read error. The genes are TRBV7-3 and TRBJ2-2, with D unclear. CDR3 length equals 13 residues. V gave up 3 bases and J gave up 0 bases, with 2 bases separating them. CDR1 and CDR2 from the germline V gene are SGHTA and FQGTGA. CDR3 in DNA: TGTGCCAGCAGCTTCGCGAACACCGGGGAGCTGTTTTTT. It is translated as CASSFANTGELFF.

The J gene is TRBJ2-3, the V gene TRBV15, with D possibly called TRBD1 or TRBD2 (5 bases each). Per germline, CDR1 LNHNV and CDR2 YYDKDF (reference sequence). V was trimmed by 3 bases and J by 0 bases, leaving 16 bases between them. The CDR3 is 17 residues long. CDR3 DNA sequence: TGTGCCACCAGCAGGTTACCGACAGACTATAGCACAGATACGCAGTATTTT. It translates to CATSRLPTDYSTDTQYF. The whole variable domain, remainder taken from reference TRBV15 and TRBJ2-3, is DAMVIQNPRYQVTQFGKPVTLSCSQTLNHNVMYWYQQKSSQAPKLLFHYYDKDFNNEADTPDNFQSRRPNTSFCFLDIRSPGLGDTAMYLCATSRLPTDYSTDTQYFGPGTRLTVL.

In its sample, this clonotype was seen a few times. CDR3 protein: CASSGRENFYGYTF. The CDR3 DNA reads as TGTGCCAGCAGCGGCCGGGAAAACTTCTATGGCTACACCTTC. The J gene is TRBJ1-2, the V gene TRBV7-2; the D is unclear. This CDR3 has 14 amino acids. V was trimmed by 5 bases and J by 4 bases, leaving 14 bases between them. Germline values: CDR1 SGHTA, CDR2 FQGNSA.

The rearrangement uses TRBV4-1 and TRBJ1-1; D is unclear. V was shortened by 2 bases and J by 5 bases, with 9 bases between the two germline ends. The CDR3 has 13 amino acids. From germline, CDR1 is MGHRA and CDR2 YSYEKL. The CDR3 sequence is CASSQRGNTEAFF. The CDR3 region has the DNA TGCGCCAGCAGCCAACGAGGGAATACTGAAGCTTTCTTT.

The chain combines TRBV4-1 with TRBJ2-2, with a tentative D call TRBD1 (5 bases). CDR1 MGHRA and CDR2 YSYEKL come from the germline V gene. Trimming took off 3 bases at V and 8 bases at J, with 22 bases between the two ends. The CDR3 has 17 residues. The CDR3 sequence: CASSQHWEKGAWGELFF. In nucleotides, the CDR3 is TGCGCCAGCAGCCAGCACTGGGAAAAAGGGGCGTGGGGGGAGCTGTTTTTT.

This chain uses TRBV6-2 or TRBV6-3 with TRBJ2-5; TRBD1 aligns across 7 bases. The trim removed 6 bases at V and 7 bases at J, leaving 8 bases unmatched. The CDR3 loop spans 13 amino acids. CDR1 is MNHEY and CDR2 is SVGEGT in the germline V gene. DNA of the CDR3: TGTGCCAGCAGCCTACAGGGGTCCGGGACCCAGTACTTC. It codes for CASSLQGSGTQYF.

This clonotype was picked up a small number of times. This chain joins TRBV20-1 and TRBJ2-5, with 8 bases lining up with TRBD2. Germline CDR1 DFQATT, CDR2 SNEGSKA (reference sequence). The CDR3 is made up of 14 amino acids. Losses at the gene ends were 7 bases for V and 2 bases for J; bases not matched to a gene: 9. Here the CDR3 DNA reads TGCAGTGTCTGGGGACTAGGTCCTCAAGAGACCCAGTACTTC. This codes for CSVWGLGPQETQYF.

This clonotype was seen only a few times. The rearrangement joins TRBV10-3 to TRBJ1-2; 9 bases line up with TRBD1. Germline V CDR1 and CDR2: ENHRY, SYGVKD. Trimming cost V 2 bases and J 8 bases; bases outside gene matches: 3. This CDR3 is 13 amino acids long. The CDR3 loop is CAISEGTGMGYTF. For the CDR3, the DNA is TGTGCCATCAGTGAGGGGACAGGGATGGGCTACACCTTC.

There are many counts of this clonotype. The CDR3 DNA follows: TGTGCCAGCAGTTACCCCGCGACAGGGGATGGGGGCTACACCTTC. Translation gives CASSYPATGDGGYTF. The V gene is TRBV6-5, the J gene TRBJ1-2; 8 bases line up with TRBD1. This CDR3 spans 15 amino acids. Trimming took 2 bases from V and 8 from J; bases not matched to a gene: 10. Germline V gene sequence: CDR1 MNHEY, CDR2 SVGAGI.

This clonotype was found a few times. This chain links TRBV2 with TRBJ2-2; no firm D call. The ends were cut back, 7 bases at V and 6 bases at J, with 9 bases in the middle. Germline loops: CDR1 SNHLY, CDR2 FYNNEI. This CDR3 contains 12 residues. CDR3 in DNA: TGTGCCAGCACCATAGGGTCCGGGGAGCTGTTTTTT. This sequence encodes CASTIGSGELFF.

This clonotype appeared many times. V usage is TRBV5-1 and J usage is TRBJ2-1, with D hard to call. Germline V CDR1 and CDR2: SGHRS, YFSETQ. This CDR3 contains 13 residues. Trimming removed 2 bases from V and 4 bases from J, with 7 bases in between. The CDR3 spells CASSFLPYNEQFF. CDR3 nucleotide sequence: TGCGCCAGCAGCTTTTTACCTTACAATGAGCAGTTCTTC.

The chain is built from TRBV10-3 and TRBJ2-3; possible D gene TRBD1, 6 bases. Germline values: CDR1 ENHRY, CDR2 SYGVKD. V was shortened by 6 bases and J by 4 bases, with 11 bases between the two germline ends. This CDR3 is built from 13 residues. In nucleotides, the CDR3 is TGTGCCATCAGGGGGGCCGGGGCAGATACGCAGTATTTT. It yields the protein CAIRGAGADTQYF.

The chain joins TRBV6-1 to TRBJ2-4; no firm D call. In germline, CDR1 is MNHNS, CDR2 SASEGT. CDR3 length: 16 residues. Trimming stripped 2 bases from V and 3 bases from J, with 14 bases between. CDR3 sequence reads: CASSEQGWGIKNIQYF. CDR3 DNA: TGTGCCAGCAGTGAACAAGGTTGGGGAATCAAAAACATTCAGTACTTC.

The V and J genes are TRBV6-2 or TRBV6-3 and TRBJ2-2; 7 nucleotides line up with TRBD1. This CDR3 has 15 residues. Germline V lookup: CDR1 MNHEY, CDR2 SVGEGT. Germline trimming cut 3 bases from V and 5 bases from J; bases unmatched to any gene: 6. The CDR3 bases are TGTGCCAGCAGTTATCTACAGGGGCGGACCGGGGAGCTGTTTTTT. This encodes CASSYLQGRTGELFF.

V gene TRBV9 combines with J gene TRBJ2-1; D is unclear. CDR3 length equals 14 residues. Germline CDR1 is SGDLS and CDR2 is YYNGEE. The ends were cut back, 5 bases at V and 0 bases at J, with 9 bases in the middle. Written as DNA, the CDR3 is TGTGCCAGCAGGCAGGTTAGCTCCTACAATGAGCAGTTCTTC. Amino acids: CASRQVSSYNEQFF.